The 3 T cell receptor beta chains in this list originate from one sample, sequenced in a study of CD4 T cells in relation to SARS-CoV-2 and coronaviruses. These receptors lack a known antigen. CD4+ T cells from unexposed donors were obtained before the COVID-19 pandemic (2011-2018). After roughly ten days of culture, CD4+ T cells were isolated. Method: immunoSEQ multiplex PCR; TCRdb's copy keeps in-frame clones and lacks some. The sample lists 9,000 to 13,000 clones; roughly 88% were seen once. Sequencing was carried out using CD4+ T cells from PBMCs, cultured in vitro. These receptors all come from a human donor in good health.

The V gene is TRBV11-2, the J gene TRBJ1-3; no clear D. The germline V and J ends were trimmed by 4 bases and 4 bases, with 5 bases remaining between them. The length of the CDR3 is 12 residues. The germline V gene has CDR1 SGHAT and CDR2 FQNNGV. CDR3 sequence (DNA): TGTGCCAGCAGCTGGGCAGGAAACACCATATATTTT. It is translated as CASSWAGNTIYF.

This rearrangement joins TRBV11-2 to TRBJ2-4, with D unresolved. Between the trimmed V and J ends, which lost 4 bases and 6 bases, there was a span of 16 bases. This CDR3 has 15 residues. Germline-derived CDR1 and CDR2 are SGHAT and FQNNGV. The CDR3 nucleotides read TGTGCCAGCAGCTATAGATTTAGACCACCAAACATTCAGTACTTC. Protein sequence: CASSYRFRPPNIQYF.

The CDR3 is CASSYETVTGEKLFF. CDR3 coding DNA: TGCGCCAGCAGTTACGAGACCGTGACAGGTGAAAAACTGTTTTTT. The chain employs TRBV5-1 and TRBJ1-4; tentatively, D is TRBD1 (6 bases). Looked up from germline, CDR1 is SGHRS and CDR2 is YFSETQ. Trimming stripped 5 bases from V and 7 bases from J, with 18 bases between. The CDR3 runs to 15 residues.